This TCR beta chain was identified in a study of T cells in Graves' hyperthyroidism and ophthalmopathy. V was pared by 0 bases and J by 6 bases, with 9 bases between. Germline-derived CDR1 and CDR2 are LGHDT and YNNKEL (reference sequence). The CDR3 spans 13 residues. This clonotype appeared a few times. Its specificity is not known. Points from the study as a whole: Ophthalmopathy was separated from stable hyperthyroidism by a 13 V-J model.

RNA transcripts were the template for amplifying TCR beta CDR3 regions. With the HTBI primer set, the TCR CDR3 went through a first round of RT-PCR. MiXCR was run by TCRdb on the multiplex PCR reads, yielding one entry per CDR3 protein. The sample contains about half a million distinct CDR3 sequences, less than 25% of which appear only once. Specimen: blood. This sequence was found in a man between 18 and 35 years old with Graves' hyperthyroidism. The chain recombines TRBV3-1 with TRBJ2-7; a possible D gene is TRBD2 (6 bases). The CDR3 loop is CASSQDKGGEQYF. Here the CDR3 DNA reads TGTGCCAGCAGCCAAGATAAGGGAGGCGAGCAGTACTTC.